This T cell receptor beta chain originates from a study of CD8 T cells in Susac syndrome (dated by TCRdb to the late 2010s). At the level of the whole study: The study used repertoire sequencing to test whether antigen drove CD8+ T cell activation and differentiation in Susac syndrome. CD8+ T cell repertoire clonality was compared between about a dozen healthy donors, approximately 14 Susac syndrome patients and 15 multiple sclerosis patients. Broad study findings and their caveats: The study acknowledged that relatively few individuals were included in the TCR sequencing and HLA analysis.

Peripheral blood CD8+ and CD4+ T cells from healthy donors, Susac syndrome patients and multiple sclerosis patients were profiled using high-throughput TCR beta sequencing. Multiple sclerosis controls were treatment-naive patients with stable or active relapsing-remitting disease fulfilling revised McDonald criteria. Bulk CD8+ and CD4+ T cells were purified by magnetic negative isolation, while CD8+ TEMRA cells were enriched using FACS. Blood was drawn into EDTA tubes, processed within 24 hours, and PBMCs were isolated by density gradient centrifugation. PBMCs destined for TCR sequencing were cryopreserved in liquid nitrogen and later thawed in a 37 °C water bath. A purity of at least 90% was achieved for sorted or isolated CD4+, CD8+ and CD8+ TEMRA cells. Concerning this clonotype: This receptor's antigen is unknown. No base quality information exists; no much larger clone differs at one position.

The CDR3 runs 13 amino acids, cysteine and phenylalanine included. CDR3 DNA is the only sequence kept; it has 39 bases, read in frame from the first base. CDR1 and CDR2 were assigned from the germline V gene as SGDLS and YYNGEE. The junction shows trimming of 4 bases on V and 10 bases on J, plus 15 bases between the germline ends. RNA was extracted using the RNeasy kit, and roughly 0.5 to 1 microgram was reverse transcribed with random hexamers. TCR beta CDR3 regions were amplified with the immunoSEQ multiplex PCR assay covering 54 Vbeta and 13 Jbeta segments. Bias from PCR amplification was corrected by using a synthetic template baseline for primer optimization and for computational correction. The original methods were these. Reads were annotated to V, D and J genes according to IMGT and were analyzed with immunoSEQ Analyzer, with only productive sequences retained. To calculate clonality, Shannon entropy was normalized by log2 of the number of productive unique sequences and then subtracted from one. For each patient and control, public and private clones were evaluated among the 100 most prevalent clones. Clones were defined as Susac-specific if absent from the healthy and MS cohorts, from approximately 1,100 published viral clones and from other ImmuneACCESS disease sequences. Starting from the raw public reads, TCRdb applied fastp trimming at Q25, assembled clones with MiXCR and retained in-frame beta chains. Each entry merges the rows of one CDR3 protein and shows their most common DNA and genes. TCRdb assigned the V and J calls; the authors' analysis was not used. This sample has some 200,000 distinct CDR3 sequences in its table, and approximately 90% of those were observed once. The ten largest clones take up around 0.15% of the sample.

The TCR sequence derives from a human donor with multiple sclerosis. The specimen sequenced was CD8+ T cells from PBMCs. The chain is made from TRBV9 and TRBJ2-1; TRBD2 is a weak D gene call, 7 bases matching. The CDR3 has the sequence CASSLGGGKEQFF. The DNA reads TGTGCCAGCAGCCTGGGGGGGGGCAAAGAGCAGTTCTTC.